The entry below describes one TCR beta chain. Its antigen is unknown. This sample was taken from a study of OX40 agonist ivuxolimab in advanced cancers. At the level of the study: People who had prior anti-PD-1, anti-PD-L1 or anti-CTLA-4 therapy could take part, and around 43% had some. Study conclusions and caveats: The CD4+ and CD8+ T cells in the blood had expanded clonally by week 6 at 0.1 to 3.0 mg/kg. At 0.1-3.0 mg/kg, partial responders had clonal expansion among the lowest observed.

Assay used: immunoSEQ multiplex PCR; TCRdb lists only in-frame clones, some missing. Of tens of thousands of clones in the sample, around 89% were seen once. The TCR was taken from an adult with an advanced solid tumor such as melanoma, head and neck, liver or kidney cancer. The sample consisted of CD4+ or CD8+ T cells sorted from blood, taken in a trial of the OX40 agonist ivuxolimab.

The CDR3 nucleotides read TGTGCCAGCAGCTTGGATGGGTACACTGAAGCTTTCTTT. This encodes CASSLDGYTEAFF. This rearrangement joins TRBV5-4 to TRBJ1-1; no definite D call. V gave up 0 bases and J gave up 3 bases, with 6 bases separating them. The CDR3 totals 13 residues. Germline V CDR1 and CDR2: SGHNT, YYREEE (reference sequence).